This T cell receptor beta chain derives from a study of early T cells in non-severe SARS-CoV-2 infection. Study overall: Sequencing of unsorted whole blood was done on bulk RNA, leaving chains unpaired.

Germline-derived CDR1 and CDR2 are SGHTA and FQGNSA. The CDR3 consists of 14 residues. Trimming removed 0 bases at V and 5 bases at J, with 9 bases between. This clonotype was observed a handful of times. As yet, its antigen is unknown. Study conclusions and caveats: VDJdb matching favored anti-spike CD8 responses, missing private and CD4 specificities.

Individual cDNA molecules received unique molecular identifiers. A single record per CDR3 protein comes from TCRdb applying MiXCR to the 5' RACE reads. Found here are roughly 100,000 distinct CDR3 sequences, 14% of them singletons; the top ten hold 5% to 7%. The source is an adult who was a healthcare worker with PCR-confirmed SARS-CoV-2 infection or an uninfected control (not recorded which). The V call is TRBV7-2, the J call TRBJ2-3; D ambiguous. The material sequenced was whole blood. The DNA for the CDR3 is TGTGCCAGCAGCTTAGCGGGGAATATAGATACGCAGTATTTT. Its protein product is CASSLAGNIDTQYF.